A single sample gave rise to the 5 T cell receptor beta chains below, sequenced in a study of spatial heterogeneity in lung cancer (dated 2019 in TCRdb). The antigens for these receptors are not known. The time point label on this specimen signifies: sample taken at primary tumor resection. Results the study describes overall, beyond this receptor: A correlation was observed between the number of expanded intratumoral alpha and beta TCRs and the tumor nonsynonymous mutation count.

Library method: 5' RACE. The sequencer listed for this sample is NextSeq 500. TCRdb trimmed the raw reads at Q25, called clones with MiXCR and kept productive beta chains. Duplicate CDR3 protein sequences are folded into a single record with the most common DNA and genes. For this sample the table gives 17,000 or so distinct CDR3 sequences, of which roughly 7% were detected only once. Together, the top ten hold more than 20% of the sample. The specimen comprised lung tumor tissue, sampled at surgery. These receptor sequences come from a female donor with early-stage non-small cell lung cancer.

Notes on this clonotype: The junction departs from germline at one end; a sequencing error may be responsible. The J gene is TRBJ2-7, the V gene TRBV7-2, with a tentative D call TRBD1 (9 bases). The CDR3 is made up of 15 amino acids. In germline, CDR1 is SGHTA, CDR2 FQGNSA. CDR3 DNA: TGTGCCAGCAGCGTAGCGGGACAGGGTCTCCACGAGCAGTACTTC. It translates to CASSVAGQGLHEQYF.

This clonotype was observed many times. This chain uses TRBV27 with TRBJ1-6, with D perhaps matching TRBD1 (5 bases). CDR1 and CDR2 from the germline V gene are MNHEY and SMNVEV (reference sequence). Trimming cost V 7 bases and J 9 bases, with 16 bases left between them. The CDR3 runs to 14 residues. The CDR3 nucleotides are TGTGCCAGCACTCGTGGGGACTTCGGTTCACCCCTCCACTTT. Its protein product is CASTRGDFGSPLHF.

The chain has TRBV5-1 and TRBJ1-1, with TRBD1 identical over 11 bases. The germline gives CDR1 SGHRS, CDR2 YFSETQ. This CDR3 region has 15 residues. The V segment lost 4 bases and the J segment 11 bases; nucleotides outside the gene matches: 13. Written as DNA, the CDR3 is TGCGCCAGCAGCACCTGGACAGGGGGCGATGGGAAGGCTTTCTTT. Protein sequence: CASSTWTGGDGKAFF.

This clonotype was counted only a few times. The rearrangement links TRBV18 to TRBJ1-2; 7 nucleotides match TRBD1. CDR1 and CDR2 (germline): KGHSH, LQKENI. The CDR3 is 17 amino acids. J lost 4 bases, V lost 3 bases, and 14 bases had no gene match. The CDR3 DNA sequence: TGTGCCAGCTCACCGGGGCCAGACAGGGACCGGGGCTATGGCTACACCTTC. Amino acid sequence: CASSPGPDRDRGYGYTF.

This clonotype has ten or more counts. This chain links TRBV6-6 with TRBJ2-5, with 10 bases matching TRBD1. The CDR3 is made up of 15 amino acids. Germline-derived CDR1 and CDR2 are MNHNY and SVGAGI (reference sequence). The V segment lost 2 bases and the J segment 5 bases; nucleotides outside the gene matches: 5. The CDR3 bases are TGTGCCAGCAGTTACCCGACAGGGGGCTCGGAGACCCAGTACTTC. This encodes CASSYPTGGSETQYF.